The 29 T cell receptor beta chains below were found in one sample sequenced in a study of T cell responses to AZD1222 COVID-19 vaccine. Libraries were prepared by immunoSEQ multiplex PCR; TCRdb keeps only in-frame clonotypes and omits some of them. The sample lists approximately 140,000 clones, more than 90% occurring once. The sample here was peripheral blood, taken on day 0 of AZD1222 vaccination. The receptors come from an adult in good health.

CDR3 sequence reads: CSALLQETQYF. DNA for the CDR3: TGCAGTGCTCTTCTTCAAGAGACCCAGTACTTC. This chain connects TRBV20-1 to TRBJ2-5; no reliable D call. This CDR3 is 11 amino acids long. Germline V gene sequence: CDR1 DFQATT, CDR2 SNEGSKA (reference sequence). V gave up 5 bases and J gave up 2 bases, with 6 bases separating them.

The V and J genes are TRBV4-3 and TRBJ2-1; D is ambiguous. This CDR3 has 14 residues. Trimming removed 1 base from V and 1 base from J, with 5 bases in between. Germline V gene data show CDR1 as LGHNA and CDR2 as YSLEER. The chain's CDR3 is CASSQGQSYNEQFF. CDR3 DNA sequence: TGCGCCAGCAGCCAAGGGCAGTCCTACAATGAGCAGTTCTTC.

The J gene is TRBJ1-4, the V gene TRBV27; 9 positions agree with TRBD1. CDR1 and CDR2 (germline): MNHEY, SMNVEV (reference sequence). The CDR3 covers 14 residues. Losses at the gene ends were 4 bases for V and 7 bases for J; bases not matched to a gene: 4. The CDR3 here is CASSSQGAGEKLFF. The CDR3, as DNA: TGTGCCAGCAGTTCACAGGGGGCGGGTGAAAAACTGTTTTTT.

The chain uses TRBV10-3 and TRBJ2-3, with TRBD2 matching 16 bases. Germline trimming cut 11 bases from V and 6 bases from J; bases unmatched to any gene: 8. Germline-derived CDR1 and CDR2 are ENHRY and SYGVKD. The CDR3 runs 15 residues. The CDR3 is CALGLAGGPGDTQYF. CDR3 bases: TGTGCCTTGGGACTAGCGGGAGGGCCGGGGGATACGCAGTATTTT.

V gene TRBV5-1 combines with J gene TRBJ2-3, with unresolved D. In germline, CDR1 is SGHRS, CDR2 YFSETQ. The length of the CDR3 is 12 residues. V lost 2 bases to trimming and J lost 2 bases, with 3 bases between them. As DNA, the CDR3 is TGCGCCAGCAGCTTTGTCACAGATACGCAGTATTTT. Protein sequence: CASSFVTDTQYF.

The chain carries TRBV27 and TRBJ1-6; D gene uncertain. The CDR3 is made up of 16 amino acids. Between the trimmed V and J ends, which lost 0 bases and 9 bases, there was a span of 15 bases. Germline CDR1 is MNHEY and CDR2 is SMNVEV (reference sequence). The CDR3 nucleotides are TGTGCCAGCAGTTTATCAGGGTTTTCGTTTGTTTCACCCCTCCACTTT. This codes for CASSLSGFSFVSPLHF.

A few counts support this clone. J is TRBJ2-7 and V is TRBV9; weak D call: TRBD1 (5 bases). Germline V gives CDR1 SGDLS, CDR2 YYNGEE. The germline V and J ends were trimmed by 0 bases and 0 bases, with 7 bases remaining between them. CDR3 length: 14 residues. CDR3 region: CASSVDRSSYEQYF. As DNA, the CDR3 is TGTGCCAGCAGCGTAGACAGGTCCTCCTACGAGCAGTACTTC.

This chain joins TRBV11-1 and TRBJ2-2; D is perhaps TRBD1 (5 bases). The germline V gene has CDR1 SGHAT and CDR2 FQDESV (reference sequence). Trimming took off 7 bases at V and 5 bases at J, with 20 bases between the two ends. The CDR3 has 16 amino acids. The CDR3 DNA reads TGTGCCAGCAACGGAAGGGCCGTCTCAGGGACCGGGGAGCTGTTTTTT. Translation gives CASNGRAVSGTGELFF.

The chain uses TRBV6-2 or TRBV6-3 and TRBJ2-5, with D uncertain. Germline lookup yields CDR1 MNHEY and CDR2 SVGEGT. The CDR3 runs 14 residues. The V end was cut by 5 bases, the J end by 3 bases, with 13 bases between. The CDR3 sequence: CASSIGTEEETQYF. CDR3 nucleotides: TGTGCCAGCAGTATCGGAACAGAGGAAGAGACCCAGTACTTC.

The chain joins TRBV4-2 to TRBJ1-3; 7 bases agree with TRBD1. Germline V gene lookup returns CDR1 LGHNA and CDR2 YNFKEQ. With 3 bases clipped from V and 0 bases from J, the junction kept 5 bases outside the gene matches. The CDR3 spans 16 residues. CDR3 nucleotides: TGTGCCAGCAGCCAGGCGGACAGGAACTCTGGAAACACCATATATTTT. Its protein is CASSQADRNSGNTIYF.

The CDR3 sequence is CASSLADQGGNTIYF. CDR3 bases: TGCGCCAGCAGCTTGGCCGACCAGGGGGGAAACACCATATATTTT. This chain joins TRBV5-1 and TRBJ1-3; a possible D gene is TRBD1 (6 bases). CDR1 and CDR2 (germline): SGHRS, YFSETQ. The CDR3 covers 15 residues. Between the trimmed V and J ends, which lost 0 bases and 4 bases, there was a span of 11 bases.

The rearrangement joins TRBV15 to TRBJ2-3; TRBD2 is a possible D gene (6 bases). Per germline, CDR1 LNHNV and CDR2 YYDKDF (reference sequence). The CDR3 is 14 amino acids. V was pared by 8 bases and J by 3 bases, with 15 bases between. The CDR3 is CATGDSRRTDTQYF. In DNA form, the CDR3 reads TGTGCCACCGGGGACTCGAGGAGAACAGATACGCAGTATTTT.

V and J are TRBV9 and TRBJ1-5; 10 positions agree with TRBD1. Germline CDR1 and CDR2: SGDLS and YYNGEE. V lost 3 bases, J lost 7 bases, and 4 bases stayed unmatched. This CDR3 region has 14 residues. CDR3 coding DNA: TGTGCCAGCAGCGCTGGACAGGGGGAACAGCCCCAGCATTTT. Translating gives CASSAGQGEQPQHF.

The J gene is TRBJ2-1, the V gene TRBV6-2 or TRBV6-3, with D hard to call. Germline CDR1 and CDR2: MNHEY and SVGEGT. The CDR3 length is 12 residues. V lost 0 bases to trimming and J lost 15 bases, with 12 bases between them. Here the CDR3 DNA reads TGTGCCAGCAGTTACTCGAGCCGAACAGCGTTCTTC. Residues: CASSYSSRTAFF.

V is TRBV7-2 and J is TRBJ2-2, with D possibly TRBD2 on 6 matching bases. Germline V gene sequence: CDR1 SGHTA, CDR2 FQGNSA. CDR3 size: 17 residues. The V end lost 5 bases, the J end lost 0 bases, and 16 bases lay between the germline ends. CDR3 sequence (DNA): TGTGCCAGCAGCCATGGGGACTGGACACCGAACACCGGGGAGCTGTTTTTT. Its translation is CASSHGDWTPNTGELFF.

This chain joins TRBV1 and TRBJ1-1. TRBV1 is a recognized pseudogene. The CDR3 spans 13 residues. The CDR3 DNA follows: TGCACCAGCAGCGGGATGGGTAACACTGAAGCTTTCTTT. As protein: CTSSGMGNTEAFF.

This chain connects TRBV3-1 (or the pseudogene TRBV3-2) to TRBJ1-1, with a possible D match to TRBD1 (5 bases). The V gene lost 3 bases and the J gene lost 2 bases, with 10 bases spanning the gap. CDR3 length: 14 residues. The germline V gene has CDR1 LGHDT and CDR2 YNNKEL (reference sequence). In DNA, the CDR3 is TGTGCCAGCAGCCATCAGACAGCCAACACTGAAGCTTTCTTT. It codes for CASSHQTANTEAFF.

The chain is built from TRBV6-1 and TRBJ1-4; unclear D gene. The CDR3 sequence is 16 residues long. Germline CDR1 reads MNHNS; CDR2 reads SASEGT. V lost 4 bases to trimming and J lost 0 bases, with 12 bases between them. The CDR3 DNA reads as TGTGCCAGCAGTGCTCTAGGTGGTACAACTAATGAAAAACTGTTTTTT. Translated, it gives CASSALGGTTNEKLFF.

The rearrangement joins TRBV6-5 to TRBJ1-1, with 8 positions matching TRBD1. The V gene end was trimmed by 6 bases and the J gene end by 4 bases; junction bases not matched to a gene: 4. In germline, CDR1 is MNHEY, CDR2 SVGAGI. This CDR3 has 13 amino acids. The DNA of the CDR3 is TGTGCCAGCAGCCTCGGACAGGGCACTGAAGCTTTCTTT. It codes for CASSLGQGTEAFF.

The chain uses TRBV3-1 (or the pseudogene TRBV3-2) and TRBJ2-2; D unresolved. Germline V gene lookup returns CDR1 LGHDT and CDR2 YNNKEL (reference sequence). Trimming cost V 7 bases and J 0 bases, with 12 bases left between them. CDR3 length equals 15 residues. CDR3 sequence (DNA): TGTGCCAGCAACTGGCGCAGTTCGAACACCGGGGAGCTGTTTTTT. This codes for CASNWRSSNTGELFF.

The chain is built from TRBV25-1 and TRBJ2-1; 8 bases agree with TRBD1. CDR3 length equals 15 residues. The germline V gene has CDR1 MGHDK and CDR2 SYGVNS. The ends lost 6 bases at V and 0 bases at J; junction bases unmatched: 4. Written as DNA, the CDR3 is TGTGCCAGCAGCCGGACAGGGAGCTCCTACAATGAGCAGTTCTTC. It codes for CASSRTGSSYNEQFF.

Here the CDR3 DNA reads TGTGCCAGCAGGTTTAGTGGACAGGGAACTTACAATGAGCAGTTCTTC. Residues: CASRFSGQGTYNEQFF. The chain recombines TRBV7-9 with TRBJ2-1; 8 positions match TRBD1. Unmatched junction bases numbered 11, after V lost 6 bases and J lost 4 bases. The CDR3 spans 16 residues. Germline loops: CDR1 SEHNR, CDR2 FQNEAQ (reference sequence). Full variable domain (rest looked up from reference TRBV7-9 and TRBJ2-1): DTGVSQNPRHKITKRGQNVTFRCDPISEHNRLYWYRQTLGQGPEFLTYFQNEAQLEKSRLLSDRFSAERPKGSFSTLEIQRTEQGDSAMYLCASRFSGQGTYNEQFFGPGTRLTVL.

The chain combines TRBV28 with TRBJ2-5, with D maybe TRBD2 (5 bases). The CDR3 is 13 amino acids. CDR1 is MDHEN and CDR2 is SYDVKM in the germline V gene. Trimming removed 6 bases at V and 5 bases at J, with 13 bases between. The CDR3: CASSEGMWETQYF. CDR3 sequence (DNA): TGTGCCAGCAGCGAGGGAATGTGGGAGACCCAGTACTTC.

This clone was observed a single time. The gene calls are TRBV5-1 and TRBJ1-1; possibly TRBD1 for D (6 bases). Germline V lookup: CDR1 SGHRS, CDR2 YFSETQ. The V end was cut by 2 bases, the J end by 1 base, with 9 bases between. This CDR3 is built from 14 residues. The CDR3 reads CASSFRGQNTEAFF. The CDR3 coding sequence is TGCGCCAGCAGCTTCAGGGGACAGAACACTGAAGCTTTCTTT.

The chain employs TRBV11-2 and TRBJ1-5; no clear D. This CDR3 has 13 amino acids. Germline CDR1 SGHAT, CDR2 FQNNGV. V was cut by 5 bases and J by 1 base, with 6 bases left in between. The CDR3 DNA follows: TGTGCCAGCAGCCTGGACAGCAATCAGCCCCAGCATTTT. Its translation: CASSLDSNQPQHF.

Written as DNA, the CDR3 is TGTGCCAGCAGCTCCGGCACTGAAGCTTTCTTT. Protein product: CASSSGTEAFF. The V and J genes are TRBV7-9 and TRBJ1-1; no clear D gene. The CDR3 runs to 11 residues. Looked up from germline, CDR1 is SEHNR and CDR2 is FQNEAQ (reference sequence). Trimming left V 4 bases short and J 4 bases short, with 4 bases between.

This clone appeared a single time. The V call is TRBV29-1, the J call TRBJ2-7; 9 bases match TRBD2. CDR1 and CDR2 (germline): SQVTM, ANQGSEA. This CDR3 contains 15 residues. J lost 7 bases, V lost 4 bases, and 14 bases had no gene match. The CDR3 DNA reads TGCAGCGTTGTGGGGGTCCTTAGCGGGAGTTGGGAGCAGTACTTC. Encoded protein: CSVVGVLSGSWEQYF.

The CDR3 spells CAWSGRSWGNTIYF. CDR3 bases: TGTGCCTGGAGTGGGAGATCCTGGGGAAACACCATATATTTT. This chain uses TRBV30 with TRBJ1-3; D is uncertain. Trimming took off 1 base at V and 4 bases at J, with 11 bases between the two ends. Germline V gives CDR1 GTSNPN, CDR2 SVGIG (reference sequence). The CDR3 spans 14 residues.

V usage is TRBV5-1 and J usage is TRBJ2-2, with TRBD1 matching over 9 bases. Germline trimming cut 4 bases from V and 8 bases from J; bases unmatched to any gene: 15. The germline gives CDR1 SGHRS, CDR2 YFSETQ. The CDR3 length is 17 residues. The CDR3 reads CASSPYLTGGAVGELFF. Written as DNA, the CDR3 is TGCGCCAGCAGCCCTTATTTAACAGGGGGCGCGGTTGGGGAGCTGTTTTTT.